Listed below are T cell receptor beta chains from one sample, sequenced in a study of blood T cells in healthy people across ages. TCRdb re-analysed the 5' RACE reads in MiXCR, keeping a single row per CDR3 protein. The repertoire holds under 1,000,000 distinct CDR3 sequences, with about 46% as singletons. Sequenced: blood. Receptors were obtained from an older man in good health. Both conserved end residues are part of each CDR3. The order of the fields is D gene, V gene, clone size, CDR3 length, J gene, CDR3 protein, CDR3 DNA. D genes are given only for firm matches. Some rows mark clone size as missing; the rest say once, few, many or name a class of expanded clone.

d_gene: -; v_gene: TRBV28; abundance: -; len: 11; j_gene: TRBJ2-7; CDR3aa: CASEALYEQYF; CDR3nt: TGTGCCAGCGAGGCCCTCTACGAGCAGTACTTC
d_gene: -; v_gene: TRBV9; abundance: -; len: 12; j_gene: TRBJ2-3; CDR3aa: CTSNPGRDTQYF; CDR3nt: TGTACCAGCAATCCGGGGCGGGACACGCAGTATTTT
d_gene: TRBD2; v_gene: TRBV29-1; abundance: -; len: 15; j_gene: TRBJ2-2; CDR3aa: CSVVPSGRWTGELFF; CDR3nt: TGCAGCGTTGTGCCTAGCGGGAGATGGACCGGGGAGCTGTTTTTT
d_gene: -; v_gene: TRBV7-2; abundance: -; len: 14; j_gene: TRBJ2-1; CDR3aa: CASSLGGSVETQFF; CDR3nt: TGTGCCAGCAGCTTAGGTGGTAGCGTCGAGACCCAGTTCTTC
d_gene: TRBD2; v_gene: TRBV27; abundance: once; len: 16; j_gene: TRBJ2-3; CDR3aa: CASSAGLAGWPDTQYF; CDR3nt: TGTGCCAGCAGTGCCGGACTAGCGGGTTGGCCAGATACGCAGTATTTT
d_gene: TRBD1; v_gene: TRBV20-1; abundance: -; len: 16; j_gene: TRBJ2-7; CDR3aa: CSASDRDRGRYNEQYF; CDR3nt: TGCAGTGCTAGCGATAGGGACAGGGGGCGGTACAATGAGCAGTACTTC
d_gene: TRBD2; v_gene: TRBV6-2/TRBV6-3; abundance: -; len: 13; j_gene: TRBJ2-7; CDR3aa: CASRLAGGPKQYF; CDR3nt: TGTGCCAGCAGACTAGCGGGAGGGCCCAAGCAGTACTTC
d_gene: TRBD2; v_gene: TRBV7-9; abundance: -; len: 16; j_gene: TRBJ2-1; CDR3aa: CASSFSGLAGVSEQFF; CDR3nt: TGTGCCAGCAGCTTTAGTGGACTAGCGGGAGTCTCCGAGCAGTTCTTC
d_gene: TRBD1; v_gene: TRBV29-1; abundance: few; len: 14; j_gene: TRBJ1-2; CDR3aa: CSAEDRGRNYGYTF; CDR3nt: TGCAGCGCCGAAGACAGGGGGCGGAACTATGGCTACACCTTC
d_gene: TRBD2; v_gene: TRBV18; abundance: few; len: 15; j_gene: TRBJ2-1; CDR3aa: CASSEGTSGINEQFF; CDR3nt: TGTGCCAGCTCCGAGGGGACTAGCGGGATTAATGAGCAGTTCTTC
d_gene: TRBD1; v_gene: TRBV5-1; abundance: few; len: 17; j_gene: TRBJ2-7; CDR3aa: CASLKHPRDSPSYEQYF; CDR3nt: TGCGCCAGCTTGAAACATCCCCGGGACAGTCCTTCCTACGAGCAGTACTTC
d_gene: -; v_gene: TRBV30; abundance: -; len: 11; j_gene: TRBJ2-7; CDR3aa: CAWSVASEQYF; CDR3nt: TGTGCCTGGAGTGTTGCCAGCGAGCAGTACTTC
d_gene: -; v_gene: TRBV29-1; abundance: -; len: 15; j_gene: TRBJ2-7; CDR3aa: CSVVPGGTSSGEQYF; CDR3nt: TGCAGCGTTGTCCCGGGGGGCACCTCCTCCGGCGAGCAGTACTTC
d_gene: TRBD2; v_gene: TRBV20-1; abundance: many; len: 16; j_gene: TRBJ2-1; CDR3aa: CSARLMRGSSYNEQFF; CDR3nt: TGCAGTGCTAGGTTGATGCGCGGGAGCTCCTACAATGAGCAGTTCTTC
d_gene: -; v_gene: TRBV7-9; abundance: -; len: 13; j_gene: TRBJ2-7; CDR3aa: CAASGANSYEQYF; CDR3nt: TGTGCCGCCTCCGGGGCAAACTCCTACGAGCAGTACTTC
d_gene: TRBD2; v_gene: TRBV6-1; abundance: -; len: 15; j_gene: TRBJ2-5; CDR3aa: CASSENRLAGETQYF; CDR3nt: TGTGCCAGCAGTGAAAATAGGCTAGCGGGAGAGACCCAGTACTTC
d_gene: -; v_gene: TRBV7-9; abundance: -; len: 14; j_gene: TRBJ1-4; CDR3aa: CASSVGTANEKLFF; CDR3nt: TGTGCCAGCAGCGTAGGCACGGCTAATGAAAAACTGTTTTTT
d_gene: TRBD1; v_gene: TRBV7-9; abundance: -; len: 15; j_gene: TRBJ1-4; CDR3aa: CASSLVTGGGEKLFF; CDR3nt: TGTGCCAGCAGCTTAGTGACAGGGGGAGGTGAAAAACTGTTTTTT
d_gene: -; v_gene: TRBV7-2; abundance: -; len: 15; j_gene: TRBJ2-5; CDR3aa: CASSLGRENYNEQYF; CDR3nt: TGTGCCAGCAGCTTAGGCCGGGAGAATTACAATGAGCAGTACTTC
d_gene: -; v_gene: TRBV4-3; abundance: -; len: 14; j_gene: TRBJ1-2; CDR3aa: CASSQVSNNYGYTF; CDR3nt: TGCGCCAGCAGCCAAGTTTCCAATAACTATGGCTACACCTTC
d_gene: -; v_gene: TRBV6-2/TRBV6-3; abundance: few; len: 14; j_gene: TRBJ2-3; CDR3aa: CAGSLAGPTDTQYF; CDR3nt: TGTGCCGGATCCTTGGCGGGACCCACAGATACGCAGTATTTT
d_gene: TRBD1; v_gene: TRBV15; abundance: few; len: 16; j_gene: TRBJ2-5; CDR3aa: CATSVQKGQFQETQYF; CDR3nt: TGTGCCACCAGCGTACAAAAGGGACAGTTCCAAGAGACCCAGTACTTC
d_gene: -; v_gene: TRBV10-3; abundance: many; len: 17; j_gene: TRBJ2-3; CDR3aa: CAISDPTVALGGYTQYF; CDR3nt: TGTGCCATCAGTGACCCAACGGTGGCACTAGGAGGGTATACGCAGTATTTT
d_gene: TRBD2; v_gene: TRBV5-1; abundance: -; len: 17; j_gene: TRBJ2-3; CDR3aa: CASSLLAGGWSTDTQYF; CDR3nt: TGCGCCAGCAGCTTGCTAGCGGGAGGTTGGAGCACAGATACGCAGTATTTT
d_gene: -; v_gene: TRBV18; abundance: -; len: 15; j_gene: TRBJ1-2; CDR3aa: CASSPPVDSTEGYTF; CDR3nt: TGTGCCAGCTCACCACCCGTGGACAGTACTGAGGGCTACACCTTC
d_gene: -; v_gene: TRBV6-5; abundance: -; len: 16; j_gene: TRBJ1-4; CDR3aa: CASSPKLGPLNEKLFF; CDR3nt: TGTGCCAGCAGCCCAAAACTGGGACCACTTAATGAAAAACTGTTTTTT
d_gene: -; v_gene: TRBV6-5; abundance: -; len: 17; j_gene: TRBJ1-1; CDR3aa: CASSYRVRNQGHTEAFF; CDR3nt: TGTGCCAGCAGTTACAGGGTTCGAAATCAAGGTCACACTGAAGCTTTCTTT
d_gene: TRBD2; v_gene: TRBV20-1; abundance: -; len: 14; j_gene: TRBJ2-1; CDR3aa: CSASGGAMDNEQFF; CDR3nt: TGCAGTGCTAGCGGGGGGGCCATGGACAATGAGCAGTTCTTC
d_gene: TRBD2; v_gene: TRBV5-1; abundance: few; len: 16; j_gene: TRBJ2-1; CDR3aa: CASSVLTSSSYNEQFF; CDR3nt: TGCGCCAGCAGCGTTCTGACTAGCTCGTCCTACAATGAGCAGTTCTTC
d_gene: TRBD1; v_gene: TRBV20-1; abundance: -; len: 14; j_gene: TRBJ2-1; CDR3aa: CSARAGTGINEQFF; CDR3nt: TGCAGTGCCCGGGCGGGGACAGGTATCAATGAGCAGTTCTTC
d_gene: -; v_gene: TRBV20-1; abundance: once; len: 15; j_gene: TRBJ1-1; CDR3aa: CSASPGPQRLKEAFF; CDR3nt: TGCAGTGCTAGTCCCGGACCCCAAAGGCTCAAGGAAGCTTTCTTT
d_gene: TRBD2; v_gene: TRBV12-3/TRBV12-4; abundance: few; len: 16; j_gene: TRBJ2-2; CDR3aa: CASKKRELLGTGELFF; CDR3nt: TGTGCCAGCAAAAAGCGGGAGCTTCTGGGAACCGGGGAGCTGTTTTTT
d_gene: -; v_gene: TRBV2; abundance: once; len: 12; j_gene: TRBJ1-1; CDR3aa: CASKRTAAEAFF; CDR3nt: TGTGCCAGCAAGAGGACAGCTGCTGAAGCTTTCTTT
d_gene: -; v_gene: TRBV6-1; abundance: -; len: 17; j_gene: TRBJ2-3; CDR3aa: CASSKQGHASITDTQYF; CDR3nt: TGTGCCAGCAGCAAGCAGGGGCATGCGAGCATCACAGATACGCAGTATTTT
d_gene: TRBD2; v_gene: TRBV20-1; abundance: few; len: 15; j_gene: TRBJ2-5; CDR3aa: CSASRTSGRVETQYF; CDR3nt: TGCAGTGCTTCACGGACTAGCGGGAGAGTGGAGACCCAGTACTTC
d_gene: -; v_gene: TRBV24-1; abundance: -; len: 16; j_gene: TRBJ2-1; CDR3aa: CATSDRFSGTDNEQFF; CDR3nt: TGTGCCACCAGTGATCGCTTTTCTGGAACGGACAATGAGCAGTTCTTC
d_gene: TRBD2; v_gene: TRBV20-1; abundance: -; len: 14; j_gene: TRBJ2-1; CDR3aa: CSARWGREGNEQFF; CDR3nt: TGCAGTGCTAGATGGGGGCGGGAGGGTAATGAGCAGTTCTTC
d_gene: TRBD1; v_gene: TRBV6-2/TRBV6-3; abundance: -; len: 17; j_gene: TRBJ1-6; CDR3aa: CASRFVGQGAINSPLHF; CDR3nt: TGTGCCAGCAGATTCGTCGGACAGGGGGCGATCAATTCACCCCTCCACTTT
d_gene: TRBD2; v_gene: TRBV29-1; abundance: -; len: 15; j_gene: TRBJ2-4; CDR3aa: CSVDHAGGFKNIQYF; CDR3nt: TGCAGCGTTGATCACGCCGGGGGGTTCAAAAACATTCAGTACTTC
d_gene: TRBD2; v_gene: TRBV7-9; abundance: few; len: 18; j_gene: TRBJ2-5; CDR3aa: CASSSPRVTGGGHNEQYF; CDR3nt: TGTGCCAGCAGCTCCCCTCGGGTAACGGGAGGGGGGCACAATGAGCAGTACTTC
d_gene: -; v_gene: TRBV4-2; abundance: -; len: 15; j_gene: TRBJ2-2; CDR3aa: CASSPRRVDTGELFF; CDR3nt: TGTGCCAGCAGCCCCCGTAGGGTTGACACCGGGGAGCTGTTTTTT
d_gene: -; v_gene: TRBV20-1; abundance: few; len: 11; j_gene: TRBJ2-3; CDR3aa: CSADLTDTQYF; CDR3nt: TGCAGTGCGGACCTCACAGATACGCAGTATTTT
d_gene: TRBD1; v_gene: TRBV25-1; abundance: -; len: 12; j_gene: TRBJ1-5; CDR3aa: CASRQGDQTQHF; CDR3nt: TGTGCCAGCAGACAGGGGGATCAGACCCAGCATTTT
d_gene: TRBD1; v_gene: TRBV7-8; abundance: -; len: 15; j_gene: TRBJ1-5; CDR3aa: CASSKGTGGGQPQHF; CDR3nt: TGTGCCAGCAGCAAAGGTACAGGGGGCGGTCAGCCCCAGCATTTT
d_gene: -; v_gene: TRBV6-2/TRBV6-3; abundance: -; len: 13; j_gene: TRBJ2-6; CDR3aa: CATTGSGANVLTF; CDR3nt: TGTGCTACTACGGGGTCCGGGGCCAACGTCCTGACTTTC
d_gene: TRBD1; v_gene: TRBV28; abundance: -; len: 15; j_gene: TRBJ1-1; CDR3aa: CASISATGGYTEAFF; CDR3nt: TGTGCCAGCATCTCAGCAACAGGGGGCTATACTGAAGCTTTCTTT
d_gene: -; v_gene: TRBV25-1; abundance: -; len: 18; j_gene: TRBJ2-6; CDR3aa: CASSERSGFSSGANVLTF; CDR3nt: TGTGCCAGCAGTGAACGGTCGGGATTCAGCTCTGGGGCCAACGTCCTGACTTTC
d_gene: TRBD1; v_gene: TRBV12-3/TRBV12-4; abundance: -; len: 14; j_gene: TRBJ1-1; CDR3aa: CASSPSGTVVEAFF; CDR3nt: TGTGCCAGCAGCCCTTCCGGGACAGTTGTTGAAGCTTTCTTT
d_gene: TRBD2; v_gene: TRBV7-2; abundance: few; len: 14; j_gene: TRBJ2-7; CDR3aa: CASSWTSGIYEQYF; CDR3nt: TGTGCCAGCAGCTGGACTAGCGGGATTTACGAGCAGTACTTC
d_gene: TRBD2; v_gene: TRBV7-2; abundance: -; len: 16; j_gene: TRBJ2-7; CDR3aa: CASSLGLAGWSYEQYF; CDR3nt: TGTGCCAGCAGCTTAGGCCTAGCGGGATGGTCCTACGAGCAGTACTTC
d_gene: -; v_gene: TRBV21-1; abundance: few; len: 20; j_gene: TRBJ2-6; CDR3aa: CASSKGQPAGGTSGANVLTF; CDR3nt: TGTGCCAGCAGCAAAGGACAGCCAGCTGGGGGGACCTCTGGGGCCAACGTCCTGACTTTC
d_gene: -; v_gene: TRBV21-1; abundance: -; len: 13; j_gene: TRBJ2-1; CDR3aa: CASSTHSMYEQFF; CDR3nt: TGTGCCAGCAGCACCCATAGCATGTATGAGCAGTTCTTC
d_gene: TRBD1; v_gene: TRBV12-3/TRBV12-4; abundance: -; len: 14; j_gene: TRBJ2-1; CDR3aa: CASSVGTGMNEQFF; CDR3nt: TGTGCCAGCAGTGTGGGGACAGGGATGAATGAGCAGTTCTTC
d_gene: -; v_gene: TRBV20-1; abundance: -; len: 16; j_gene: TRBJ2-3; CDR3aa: CSARDFQPNDTDTQYF; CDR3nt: TGCAGTGCTAGAGATTTCCAGCCGAACGACACAGATACGCAGTATTTT
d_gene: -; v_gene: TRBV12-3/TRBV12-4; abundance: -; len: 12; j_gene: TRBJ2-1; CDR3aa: CASTHPGGEQFF; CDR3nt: TGTGCCAGCACTCATCCCGGGGGTGAGCAGTTCTTC
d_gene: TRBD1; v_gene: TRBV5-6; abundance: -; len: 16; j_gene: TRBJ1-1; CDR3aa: CASPIDRGEGNTEAFF; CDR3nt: TGTGCCAGCCCGATTGACAGGGGAGAAGGGAACACTGAAGCTTTCTTT
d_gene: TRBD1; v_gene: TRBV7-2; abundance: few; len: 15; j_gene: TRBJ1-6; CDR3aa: CASSLEGQVLTPLHF; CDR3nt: TGTGCCAGCAGCTTAGAGGGACAGGTCCTCACACCCCTCCACTTT
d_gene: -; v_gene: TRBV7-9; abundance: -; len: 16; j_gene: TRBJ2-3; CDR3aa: CVSSPPVRAGADTQYF; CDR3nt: TGTGTCAGCAGCCCACCTGTCCGAGCTGGGGCAGATACGCAGTATTTT
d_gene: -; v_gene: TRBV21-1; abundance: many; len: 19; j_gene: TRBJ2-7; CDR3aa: CASSSPGLGYRGPSYEQYF; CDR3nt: TGTGCCAGCAGCTCTCCGGGGTTGGGGTACAGGGGGCCGTCCTACGAGCAGTACTTC
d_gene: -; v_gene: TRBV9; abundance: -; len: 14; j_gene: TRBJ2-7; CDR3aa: CASSAGSLPYEQYF; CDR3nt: TGTGCCAGCAGCGCGGGATCTTTGCCCTACGAGCAGTACTTC